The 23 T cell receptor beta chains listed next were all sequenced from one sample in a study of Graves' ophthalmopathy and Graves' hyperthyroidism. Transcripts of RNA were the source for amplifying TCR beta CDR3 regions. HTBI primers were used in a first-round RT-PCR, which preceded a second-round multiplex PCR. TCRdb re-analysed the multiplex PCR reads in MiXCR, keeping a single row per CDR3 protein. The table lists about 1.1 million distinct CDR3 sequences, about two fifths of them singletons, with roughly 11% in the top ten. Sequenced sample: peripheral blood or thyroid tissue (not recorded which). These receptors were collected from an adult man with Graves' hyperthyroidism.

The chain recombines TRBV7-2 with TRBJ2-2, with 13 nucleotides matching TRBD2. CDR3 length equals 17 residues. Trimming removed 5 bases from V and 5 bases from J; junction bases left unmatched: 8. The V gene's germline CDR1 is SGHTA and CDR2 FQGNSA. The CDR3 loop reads CASSQLAGGPETGELFF. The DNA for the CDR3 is TGTGCCAGCAGCCAACTAGCGGGAGGGCCGGAGACCGGGGAGCTGTTTTTT. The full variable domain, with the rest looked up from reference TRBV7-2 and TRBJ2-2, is GAGVSQSPSNKVTEKGKDVELRCDPISGHTALYWYRQSLGQGLEFLIYFQGNSAPDKSGLPSDRFSAERTGGSVSTLTIQRTQQEDSAVYLCASSQLAGGPETGELFFGEGSRLTVL.

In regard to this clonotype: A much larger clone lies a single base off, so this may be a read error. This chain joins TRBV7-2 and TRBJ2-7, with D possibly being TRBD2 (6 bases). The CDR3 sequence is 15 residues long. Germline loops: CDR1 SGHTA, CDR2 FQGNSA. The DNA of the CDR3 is TGTGCCAGCAGCTCTGGGGGGTCCGGGACCTACGGGCAGTACTTC. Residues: CASSSGGSGTYGQYF.

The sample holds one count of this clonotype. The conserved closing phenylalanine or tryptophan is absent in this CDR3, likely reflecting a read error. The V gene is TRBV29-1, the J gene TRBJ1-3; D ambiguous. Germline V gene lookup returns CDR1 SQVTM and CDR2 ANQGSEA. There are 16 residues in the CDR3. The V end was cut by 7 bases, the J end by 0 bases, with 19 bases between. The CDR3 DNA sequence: TGCAGCGCGGAGGATAAGGGAACGAGCTCTGGAAACACCATATATGCT. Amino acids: CSAEDKGTSSGNTIYA.

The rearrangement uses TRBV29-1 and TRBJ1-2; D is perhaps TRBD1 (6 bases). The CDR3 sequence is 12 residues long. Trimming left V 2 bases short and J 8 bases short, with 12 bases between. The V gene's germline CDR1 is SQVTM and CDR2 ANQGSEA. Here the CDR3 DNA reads TGCAGCGTTGAAATGGGGGCGCGGGGCTACACCTTC. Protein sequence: CSVEMGARGYTF.

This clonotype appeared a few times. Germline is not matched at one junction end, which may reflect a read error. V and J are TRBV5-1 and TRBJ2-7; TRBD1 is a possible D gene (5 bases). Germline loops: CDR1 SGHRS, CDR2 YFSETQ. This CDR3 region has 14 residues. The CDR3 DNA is TGCGCCGGCAGCTTAAGACAGAAGACCTACGAGCAGTACTTC. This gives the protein CAGSLRQKTYEQYF.

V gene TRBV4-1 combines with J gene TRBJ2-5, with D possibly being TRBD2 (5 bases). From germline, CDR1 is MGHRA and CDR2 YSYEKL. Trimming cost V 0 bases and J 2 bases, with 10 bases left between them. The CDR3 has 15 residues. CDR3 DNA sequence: TGCGCCAGCAGCCAAGAGCTGGAGGTACAAGAGACCCAGTACTTC. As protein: CASSQELEVQETQYF.

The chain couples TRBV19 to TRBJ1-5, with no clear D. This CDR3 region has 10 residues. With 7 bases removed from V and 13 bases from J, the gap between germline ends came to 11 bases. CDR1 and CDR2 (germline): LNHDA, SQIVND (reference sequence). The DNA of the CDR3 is TGTGCCAGTACAGCAGCGGGACAGCATTTT. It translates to CASTAAGQHF.

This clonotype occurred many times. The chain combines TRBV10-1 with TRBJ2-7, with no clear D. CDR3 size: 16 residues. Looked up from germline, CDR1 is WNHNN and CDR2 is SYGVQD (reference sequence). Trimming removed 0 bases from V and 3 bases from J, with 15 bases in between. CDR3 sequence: CASSESIGADHYEQYF. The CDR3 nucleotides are TGCGCCAGCAGTGAGTCAATTGGCGCAGATCACTACGAGCAGTACTTC.

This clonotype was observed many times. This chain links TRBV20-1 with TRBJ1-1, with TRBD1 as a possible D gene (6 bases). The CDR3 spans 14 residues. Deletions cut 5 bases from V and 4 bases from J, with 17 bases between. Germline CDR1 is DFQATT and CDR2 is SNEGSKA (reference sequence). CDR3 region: CSALKGGRGTEAFF. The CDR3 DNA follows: TGCAGTGCTCTAAAGGGGGGTCGTGGCACTGAAGCTTTCTTT.

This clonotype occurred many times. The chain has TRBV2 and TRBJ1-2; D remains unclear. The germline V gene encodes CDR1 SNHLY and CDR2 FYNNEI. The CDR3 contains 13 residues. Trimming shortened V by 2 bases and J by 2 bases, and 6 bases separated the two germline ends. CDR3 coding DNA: TGTGCCAGCAGTGAATACGGGAACTATGGCTACACCTTC. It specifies CASSEYGNYGYTF.

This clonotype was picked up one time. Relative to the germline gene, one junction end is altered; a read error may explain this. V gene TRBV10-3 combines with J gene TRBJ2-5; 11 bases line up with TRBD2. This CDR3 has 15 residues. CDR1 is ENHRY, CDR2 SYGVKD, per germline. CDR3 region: CAILAGGRTGESQYF. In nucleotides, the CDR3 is TGTGCCATCCTAGCGGGGGGACGTACCGGGGAGAGCCAGTACTTC.

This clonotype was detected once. CDR3 in DNA: TGTGCCAGCAGTGTAGGGGACGTCTCTGGGGCCAACGTCCTGACTTTC. Its protein product is CASSVGDVSGANVLTF. This chain uses TRBV2 with TRBJ2-6; D could derive from TRBD1 or TRBD2 (5 bases each). Trimming shortened V by 4 bases and J by 0 bases, and 10 bases separated the two germline ends. The CDR3 contains 16 residues. CDR1 SNHLY and CDR2 FYNNEI come from the germline V gene.

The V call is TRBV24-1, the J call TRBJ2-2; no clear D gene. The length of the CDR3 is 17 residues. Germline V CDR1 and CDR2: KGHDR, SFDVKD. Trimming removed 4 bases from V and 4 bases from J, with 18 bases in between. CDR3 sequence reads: CATSEPKKGLGTGELFF. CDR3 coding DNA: TGTGCCACCAGTGAGCCCAAGAAAGGGCTGGGCACCGGGGAGCTGTTTTTT.

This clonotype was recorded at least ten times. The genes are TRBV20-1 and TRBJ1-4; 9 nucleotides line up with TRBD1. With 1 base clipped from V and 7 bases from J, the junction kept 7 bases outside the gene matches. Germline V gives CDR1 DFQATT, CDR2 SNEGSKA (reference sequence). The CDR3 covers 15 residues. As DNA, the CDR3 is TGCAGTGCTAGAGCCCTCGACAGGGGGTTTGAAAAACTGTTTTTT. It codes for CSARALDRGFEKLFF.

CDR3: CASSTDRSGYEQYF. Here the CDR3 DNA reads TGTGCCAGCTCAACGGACAGGTCAGGGTACGAGCAGTACTTC. The V gene is TRBV18, the J gene TRBJ2-7; 7 bases agree with TRBD1. Looked up from germline, CDR1 is KGHSH and CDR2 is LQKENI. CDR3 length: 14 amino acids. V gave up 5 bases and J gave up 4 bases; unmatched junction bases: 8.

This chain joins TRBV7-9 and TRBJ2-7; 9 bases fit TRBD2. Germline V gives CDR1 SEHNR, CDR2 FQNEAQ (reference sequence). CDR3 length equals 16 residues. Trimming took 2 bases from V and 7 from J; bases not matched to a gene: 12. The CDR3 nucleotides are TGTGCCAGCAGCTTACCCATGCGGGGGGGCCCTGATGAGCAGTACTTC. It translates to CASSLPMRGGPDEQYF.

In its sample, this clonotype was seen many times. CDR3 residues: CASSPSDRDGYTF. Written as DNA, the CDR3 is TGTGCCAGCAGTCCGTCGGACAGGGATGGCTACACCTTC. This chain links TRBV12-3 or TRBV12-4 with TRBJ1-2, with 8 bases fitting TRBD1. The CDR3 sequence is 13 residues long. Trimming at V came to 5 bases and at J to 6 bases, leaving 5 bases not matched to a gene.

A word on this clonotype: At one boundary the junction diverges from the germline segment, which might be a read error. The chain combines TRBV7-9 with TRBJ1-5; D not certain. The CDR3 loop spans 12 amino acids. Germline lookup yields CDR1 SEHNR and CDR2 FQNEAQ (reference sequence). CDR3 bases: TGTGCCAGCAGCTTAGGCATTCAGCCCCGGCATTTT. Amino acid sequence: CASSLGIQPRHF. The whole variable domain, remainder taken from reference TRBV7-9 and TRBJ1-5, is DTGVSQNPRHKITKRGQNVTFRCDPISEHNRLYWYRQTLGQGPEFLTYFQNEAQLEKSRLLSDRFSAERPKGSFSTLEIQRTEQGDSAMYLCASSLGIQPRHFGDGTRLSIL.

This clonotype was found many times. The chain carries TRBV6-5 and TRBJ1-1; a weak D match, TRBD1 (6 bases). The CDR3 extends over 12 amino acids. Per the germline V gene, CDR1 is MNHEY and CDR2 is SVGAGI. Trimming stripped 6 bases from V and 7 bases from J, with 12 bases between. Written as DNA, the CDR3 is TGTGCCAGCAGCCCCGGACAGCATGAAGCTTTCTTT. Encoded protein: CASSPGQHEAFF.

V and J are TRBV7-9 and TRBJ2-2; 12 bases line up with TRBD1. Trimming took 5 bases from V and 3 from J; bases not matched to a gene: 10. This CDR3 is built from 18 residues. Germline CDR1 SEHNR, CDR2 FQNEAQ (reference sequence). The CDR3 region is CASSEDPGQGAHTGELFF. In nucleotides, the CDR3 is TGTGCCAGCAGCGAAGATCCGGGACAGGGGGCGCACACCGGGGAGCTGTTTTTT.

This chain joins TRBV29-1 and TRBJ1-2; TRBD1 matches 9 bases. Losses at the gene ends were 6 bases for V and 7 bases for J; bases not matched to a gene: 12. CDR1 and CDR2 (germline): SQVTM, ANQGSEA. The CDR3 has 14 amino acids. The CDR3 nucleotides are TGCAGCGTCTATACAGGGGGCGCGACGTCTGGCTACACCTTC. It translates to CSVYTGGATSGYTF.

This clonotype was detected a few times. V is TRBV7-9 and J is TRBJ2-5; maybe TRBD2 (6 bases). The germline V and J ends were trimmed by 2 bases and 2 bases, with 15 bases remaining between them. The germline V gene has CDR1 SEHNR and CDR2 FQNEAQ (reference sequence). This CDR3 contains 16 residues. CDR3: CASSLPRAGAQETQYF. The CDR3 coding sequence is TGTGCCAGCAGCTTACCCCGAGCGGGCGCGCAAGAGACCCAGTACTTC.

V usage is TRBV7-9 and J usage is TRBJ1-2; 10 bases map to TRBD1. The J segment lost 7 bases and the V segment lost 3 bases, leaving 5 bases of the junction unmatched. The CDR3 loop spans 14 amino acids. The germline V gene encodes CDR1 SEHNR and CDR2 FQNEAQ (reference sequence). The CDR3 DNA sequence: TGTGCCAGCAGCTTTGGGGACAGGGGAATTGGCTACACCTTC. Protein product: CASSFGDRGIGYTF.